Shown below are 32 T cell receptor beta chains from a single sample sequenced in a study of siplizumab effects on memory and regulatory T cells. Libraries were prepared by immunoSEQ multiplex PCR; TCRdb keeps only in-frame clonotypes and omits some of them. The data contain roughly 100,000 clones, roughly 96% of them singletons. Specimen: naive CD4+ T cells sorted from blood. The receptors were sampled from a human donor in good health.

CDR3 bases: TGCGCCAGCATGGCAGGGAGGGAACCCTACGAGCAGTACTTC. It encodes CASMAGREPYEQYF. The V call is TRBV5-1, the J call TRBJ2-7; 7 positions agree with TRBD2. CDR1 and CDR2 from the germline V gene are SGHRS and YFSETQ. V lost 6 bases to trimming and J lost 2 bases; unmatched junction nucleotides: 8. This CDR3 region has 14 residues.

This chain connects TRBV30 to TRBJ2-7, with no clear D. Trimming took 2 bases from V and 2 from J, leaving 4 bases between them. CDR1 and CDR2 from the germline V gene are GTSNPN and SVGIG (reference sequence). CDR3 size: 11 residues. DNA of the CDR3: TGTGCCTGGAGTTCGACCTACGAGCAGTACTTC. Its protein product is CAWSSTYEQYF.

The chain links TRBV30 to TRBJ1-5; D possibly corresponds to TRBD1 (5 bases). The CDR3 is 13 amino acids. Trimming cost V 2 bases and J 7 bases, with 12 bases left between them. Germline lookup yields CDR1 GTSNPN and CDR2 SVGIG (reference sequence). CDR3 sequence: CAWSRGDPQPQHF. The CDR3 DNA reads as TGTGCCTGGAGTAGAGGGGACCCGCAGCCCCAGCATTTT.

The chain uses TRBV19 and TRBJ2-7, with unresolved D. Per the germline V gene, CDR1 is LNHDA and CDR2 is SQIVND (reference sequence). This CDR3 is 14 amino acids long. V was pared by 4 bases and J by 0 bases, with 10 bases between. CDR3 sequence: CASSRQPNSYEQYF. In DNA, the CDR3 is TGTGCCAGTAGTAGGCAACCGAACTCCTACGAGCAGTACTTC.

CDR3 coding DNA: TGTGCCAGCAGCCCACGGACTAGCGGATCACCTTCTAGCACAGATACGCAGTATTTT. It is translated as CASSPRTSGSPSSTDTQYF. The V call is TRBV7-7, the J call TRBJ2-3; TRBD2 aligns across 10 bases. V was pared by 5 bases and J by 0 bases, with 14 bases of the junction left unmatched. CDR1 is SSHAT, CDR2 FNYEAQ, per germline (reference sequence). The CDR3 is made up of 19 amino acids.

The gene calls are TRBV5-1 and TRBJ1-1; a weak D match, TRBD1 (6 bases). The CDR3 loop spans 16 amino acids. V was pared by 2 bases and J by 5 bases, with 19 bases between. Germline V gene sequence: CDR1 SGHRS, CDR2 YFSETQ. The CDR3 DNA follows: TGCGCCAGCAGCTTTATTGTAGGGGGGCTGGGGACTGAAGCTTTCTTT. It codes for CASSFIVGGLGTEAFF.

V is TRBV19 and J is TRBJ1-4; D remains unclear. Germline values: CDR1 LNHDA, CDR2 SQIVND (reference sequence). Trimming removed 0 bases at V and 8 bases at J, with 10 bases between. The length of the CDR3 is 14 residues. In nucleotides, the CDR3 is TGTGCCAGTAGTATAGATCGGTTGACAGAAAAACTGTTTTTT. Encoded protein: CASSIDRLTEKLFF.

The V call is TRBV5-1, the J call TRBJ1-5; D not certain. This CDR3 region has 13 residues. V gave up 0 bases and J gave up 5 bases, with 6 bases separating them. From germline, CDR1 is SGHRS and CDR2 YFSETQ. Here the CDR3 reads CASSLGADQPQHF. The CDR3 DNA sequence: TGCGCCAGCAGCTTGGGAGCAGATCAGCCCCAGCATTTT.

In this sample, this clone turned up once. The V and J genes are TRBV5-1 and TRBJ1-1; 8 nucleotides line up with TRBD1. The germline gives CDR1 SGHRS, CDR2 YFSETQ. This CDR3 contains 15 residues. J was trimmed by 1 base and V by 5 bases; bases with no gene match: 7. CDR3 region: CASRAYTGGNTEAFF. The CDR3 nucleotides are TGCGCCAGCAGGGCCTATACAGGGGGGAACACTGAAGCTTTCTTT.

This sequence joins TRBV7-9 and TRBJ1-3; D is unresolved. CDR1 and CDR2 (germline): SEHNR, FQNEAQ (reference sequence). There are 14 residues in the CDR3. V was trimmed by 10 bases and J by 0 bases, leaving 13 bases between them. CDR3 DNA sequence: TGTGCCACCTCTCCTGAGAGCTCTGGAAACACCATATATTTT. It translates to CATSPESSGNTIYF. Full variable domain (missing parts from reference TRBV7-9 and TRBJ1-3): DTGVSQNPRHKITKRGQNVTFRCDPISEHNRLYWYRQTLGQGPEFLTYFQNEAQLEKSRLLSDRFSAERPKGSFSTLEIQRTEQGDSAMYLCATSPESSGNTIYFGEGSWLTVV.

Written as DNA, the CDR3 is TGTGCCAGCAGTTCCCGGGACCTCCCTCCAGGCACTGAAGCTTTCTTT. Its protein product is CASSSRDLPPGTEAFF. The V call is TRBV6-5, the J call TRBJ1-1, with D maybe TRBD1 (5 bases). The CDR3 spans 16 residues. V shed 4 bases and J shed 4 bases, with 19 bases lying between them. The V gene's germline CDR1 is MNHEY and CDR2 SVGAGI.

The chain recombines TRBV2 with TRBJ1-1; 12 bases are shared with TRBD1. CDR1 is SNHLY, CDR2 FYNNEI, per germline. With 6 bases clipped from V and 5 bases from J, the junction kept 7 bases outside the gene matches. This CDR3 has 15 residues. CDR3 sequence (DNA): TGTGCCAGCAGGGGGGGACAGGGGGCTATTACTGAAGCTTTCTTT. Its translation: CASRGGQGAITEAFF.

As DNA, the CDR3 is TGCAGCGGGGACAGGGGGCGGTACACTGAAGCTTTCTTT. Its translation: CSGDRGRYTEAFF. The chain employs TRBV29-1 and TRBJ1-1, with 12 bases lining up with TRBD1. The CDR3 length is 13 residues. Germline V gene lookup returns CDR1 SQVTM and CDR2 ANQGSEA. The ends lost 7 bases at V and 3 bases at J; junction bases unmatched: 3.

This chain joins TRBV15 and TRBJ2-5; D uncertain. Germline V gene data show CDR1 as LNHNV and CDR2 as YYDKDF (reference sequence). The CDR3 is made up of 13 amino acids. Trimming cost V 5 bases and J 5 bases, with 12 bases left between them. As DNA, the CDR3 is TGTGCCACCAGCTCTAGAAAACTCGAGACCCAGTACTTC. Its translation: CATSSRKLETQYF. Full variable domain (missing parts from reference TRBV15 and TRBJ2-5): DAMVIQNPRYQVTQFGKPVTLSCSQTLNHNVMYWYQQKSSQAPKLLFHYYDKDFNNEADTPDNFQSRRPNTSFCFLDIRSPGLGDTAMYLCATSSRKLETQYFGPGTRLLVL.

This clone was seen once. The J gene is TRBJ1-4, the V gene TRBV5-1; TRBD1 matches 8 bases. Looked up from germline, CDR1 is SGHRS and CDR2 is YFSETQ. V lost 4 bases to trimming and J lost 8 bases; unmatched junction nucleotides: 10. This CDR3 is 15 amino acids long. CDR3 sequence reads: CASSVTGDRSEKLFF. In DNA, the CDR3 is TGCGCCAGCAGCGTGACCGGGGACAGGTCCGAAAAACTGTTTTTT.

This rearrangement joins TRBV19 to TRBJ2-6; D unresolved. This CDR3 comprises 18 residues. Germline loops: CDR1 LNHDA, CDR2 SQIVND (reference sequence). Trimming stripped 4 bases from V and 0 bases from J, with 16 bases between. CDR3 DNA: TGTGCCAGTAGTACCATAAAAGTTTCAGTCTCTGGGGCCAACGTCCTGACTTTC. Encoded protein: CASSTIKVSVSGANVLTF.

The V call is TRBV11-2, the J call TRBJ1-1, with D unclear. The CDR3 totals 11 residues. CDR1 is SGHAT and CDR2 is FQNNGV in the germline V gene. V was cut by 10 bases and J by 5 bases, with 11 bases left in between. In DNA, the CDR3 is TGTGCCACCCGATTGGAGACTGAAGCTTTCTTT. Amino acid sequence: CATRLETEAFF. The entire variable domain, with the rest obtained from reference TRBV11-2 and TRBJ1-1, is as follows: EAGVAQSPRYKIIEKRQSVAFWCNPISGHATLYWYQQILGQGPKLLIQFQNNGVVDDSQLPKDRFSAERLKGVDSTLKIQPAKLEDSAVYLCATRLETEAFFGQGTRLTVV.

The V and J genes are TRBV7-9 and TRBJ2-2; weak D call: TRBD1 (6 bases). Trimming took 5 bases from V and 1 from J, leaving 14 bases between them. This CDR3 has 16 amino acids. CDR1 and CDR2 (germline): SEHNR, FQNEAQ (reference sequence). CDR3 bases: TGTGCCAGCAGCCCCGACAGGCCACTGAACACCGGGGAGCTGTTTTTT. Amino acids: CASSPDRPLNTGELFF.

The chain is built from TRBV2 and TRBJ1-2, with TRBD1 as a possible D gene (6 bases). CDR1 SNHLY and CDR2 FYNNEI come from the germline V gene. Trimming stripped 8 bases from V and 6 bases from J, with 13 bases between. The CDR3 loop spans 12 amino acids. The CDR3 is CASERRGNGYTF. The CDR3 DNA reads TGTGCCAGCGAACGAAGGGGGAATGGCTACACCTTC.

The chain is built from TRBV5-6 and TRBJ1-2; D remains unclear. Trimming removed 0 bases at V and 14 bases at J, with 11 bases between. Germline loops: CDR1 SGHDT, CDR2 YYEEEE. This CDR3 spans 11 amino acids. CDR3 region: CASSLVELLTF. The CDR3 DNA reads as TGTGCCAGCAGCTTGGTGGAGCTCCTGACCTTC. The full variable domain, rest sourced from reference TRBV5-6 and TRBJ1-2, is DAGVTQSPTHLIKTRGQQVTLRCSPKSGHDTVSWYQQALGQGPQFIFQYYEEEERQRGNFPDRFSGHQFPNYSSELNVNALLLGDSALYLCASSLVELLTFGSGTRLTVV.

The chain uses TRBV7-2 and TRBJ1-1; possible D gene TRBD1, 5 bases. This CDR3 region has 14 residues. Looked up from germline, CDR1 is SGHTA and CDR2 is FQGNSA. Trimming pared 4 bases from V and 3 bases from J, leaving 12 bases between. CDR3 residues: CASSYQGRDTEAFF. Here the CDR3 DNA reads TGTGCCAGCAGCTACCAGGGCAGGGACACTGAAGCTTTCTTT.

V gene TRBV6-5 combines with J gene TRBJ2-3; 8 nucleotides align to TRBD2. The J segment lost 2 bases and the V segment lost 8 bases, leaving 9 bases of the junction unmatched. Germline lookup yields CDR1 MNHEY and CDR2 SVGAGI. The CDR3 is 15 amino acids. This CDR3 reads CASGSGGGFTDTQYF. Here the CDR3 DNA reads TGTGCCAGCGGGTCGGGCGGGGGGTTCACAGATACGCAGTATTTT.

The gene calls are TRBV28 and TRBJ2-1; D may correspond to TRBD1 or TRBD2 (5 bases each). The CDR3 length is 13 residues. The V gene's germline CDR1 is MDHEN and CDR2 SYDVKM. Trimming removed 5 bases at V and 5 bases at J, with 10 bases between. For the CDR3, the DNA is TGTGCCAGCAGTCGGGACCTGCACAATGAGCAGTTCTTC. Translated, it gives CASSRDLHNEQFF.

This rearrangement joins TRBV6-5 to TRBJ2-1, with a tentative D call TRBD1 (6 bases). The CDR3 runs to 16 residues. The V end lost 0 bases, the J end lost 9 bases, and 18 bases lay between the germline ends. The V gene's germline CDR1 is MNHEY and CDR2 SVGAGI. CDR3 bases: TGTGCCAGCAGTTACTCGAGTCTCTCCAGGGGTGGTGAGCAGTTCTTC. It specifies CASSYSSLSRGGEQFF.

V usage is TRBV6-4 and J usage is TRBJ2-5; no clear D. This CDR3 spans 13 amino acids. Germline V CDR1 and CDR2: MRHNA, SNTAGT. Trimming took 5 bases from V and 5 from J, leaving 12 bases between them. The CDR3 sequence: CASSPMAGETQYF. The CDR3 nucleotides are TGTGCCAGCAGTCCTATGGCCGGGGAGACCCAGTACTTC.

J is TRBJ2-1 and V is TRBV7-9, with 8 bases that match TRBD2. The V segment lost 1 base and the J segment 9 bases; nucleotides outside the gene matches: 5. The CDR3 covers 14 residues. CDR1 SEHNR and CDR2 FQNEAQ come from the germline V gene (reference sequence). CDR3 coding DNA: TGTGCCAGCAGCTTAGGCGGGGGGCCTGGTGAGCAGTTCTTC. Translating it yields CASSLGGGPGEQFF.

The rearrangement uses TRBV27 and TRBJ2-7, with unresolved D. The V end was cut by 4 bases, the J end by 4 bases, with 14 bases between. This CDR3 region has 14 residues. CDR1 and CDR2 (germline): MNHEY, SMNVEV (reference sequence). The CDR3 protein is CASSSSTSRYEQYF. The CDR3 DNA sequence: TGTGCCAGCAGTTCGTCGACCAGCCGGTACGAGCAGTACTTC.

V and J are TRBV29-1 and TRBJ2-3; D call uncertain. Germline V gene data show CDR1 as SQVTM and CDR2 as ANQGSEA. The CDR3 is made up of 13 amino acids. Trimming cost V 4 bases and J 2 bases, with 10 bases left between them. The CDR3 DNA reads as TGCAGCGTTGCTTACGGAACCACAGATACGCAGTATTTT. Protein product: CSVAYGTTDTQYF.

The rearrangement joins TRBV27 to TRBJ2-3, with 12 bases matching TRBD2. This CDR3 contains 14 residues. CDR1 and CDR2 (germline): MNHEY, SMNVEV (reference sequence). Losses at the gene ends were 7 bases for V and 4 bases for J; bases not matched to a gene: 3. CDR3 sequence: CASNGLAGSDTQYF. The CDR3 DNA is TGTGCCAGCAACGGACTAGCGGGGTCAGATACGCAGTATTTT.

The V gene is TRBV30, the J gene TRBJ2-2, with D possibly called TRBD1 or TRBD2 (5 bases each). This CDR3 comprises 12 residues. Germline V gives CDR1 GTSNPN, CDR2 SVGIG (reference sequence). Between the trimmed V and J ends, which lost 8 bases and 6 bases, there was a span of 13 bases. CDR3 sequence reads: CAQGRGAGELFF. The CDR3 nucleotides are TGTGCCCAGGGCCGGGGCGCCGGGGAGCTGTTTTTT.

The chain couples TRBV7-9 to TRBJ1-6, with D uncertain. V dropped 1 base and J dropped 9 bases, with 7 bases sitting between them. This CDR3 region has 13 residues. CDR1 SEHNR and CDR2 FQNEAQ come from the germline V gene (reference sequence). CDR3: CASSLDPGSPLHF. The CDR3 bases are TGTGCCAGCAGCTTAGACCCAGGTTCACCCCTCCACTTT.

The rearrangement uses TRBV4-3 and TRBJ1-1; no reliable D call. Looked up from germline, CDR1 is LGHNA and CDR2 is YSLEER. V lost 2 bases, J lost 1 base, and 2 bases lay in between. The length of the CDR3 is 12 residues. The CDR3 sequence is CASSQSNTEAFF. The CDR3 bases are TGCGCCAGCAGCCAATCGAACACTGAAGCTTTCTTT.